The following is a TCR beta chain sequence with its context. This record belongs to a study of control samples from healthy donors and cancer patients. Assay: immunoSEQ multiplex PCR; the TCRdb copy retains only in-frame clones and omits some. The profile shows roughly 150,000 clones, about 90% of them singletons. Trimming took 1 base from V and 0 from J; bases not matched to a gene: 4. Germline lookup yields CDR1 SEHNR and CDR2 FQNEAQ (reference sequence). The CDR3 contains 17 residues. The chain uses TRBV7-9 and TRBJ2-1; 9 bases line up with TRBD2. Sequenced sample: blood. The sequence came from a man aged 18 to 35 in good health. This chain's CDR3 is CASSLEPAGGSYNEQFF. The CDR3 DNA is TGTGCCAGCAGCTTAGAACCAGCGGGGGGCTCCTACAATGAGCAGTTCTTC.